Each of the 27 T cell receptor beta chains below was sequenced from the same sample in a study of blood T cell repertoires in COVID-19. The data were produced by immunoSEQ multiplex PCR, yet TCRdb's version contains in-frame clones alone and is incomplete. The profile shows more than 35,000 clones, less than 85% of them singletons. Sample: peripheral blood. The receptors stem from a man aged 70 or older with acute or convalescent COVID-19.

V and J are TRBV7-2 and TRBJ2-7; 9 bases are a match to TRBD1. V gave up 3 bases and J gave up 5 bases; unmatched junction bases: 2. Germline CDR1 and CDR2: SGHTA and FQGNSA. The CDR3 totals 13 residues. The CDR3 spells CASSFGQGNEQYF. The CDR3 nucleotides are TGTGCCAGCAGCTTTGGACAGGGGAACGAGCAGTACTTC.

This chain joins TRBV7-3 and TRBJ2-7; D perhaps matches TRBD2 (6 bases). Per germline, CDR1 SGHTA and CDR2 FQGTGA. V was cut by 0 bases and J by 6 bases, with 9 bases left in between. The CDR3 is 13 amino acids. DNA for the CDR3: TGTGCCAGCAGCTTAACTGGGGGGAGCGAGCAGTACTTC. It yields the protein CASSLTGGSEQYF.

This sequence joins TRBV7-6 and TRBJ1-1; 9 bases fit TRBD1. With 5 bases clipped from V and 0 bases from J, the junction kept 7 bases outside the gene matches. The CDR3 loop spans 16 amino acids. CDR1 and CDR2 (germline): SGHVS, FNYEAQ. CDR3 DNA: TGTGCCAGCAGCCCGGACAGGGGCTGGATGAACACTGAAGCTTTCTTT. Encoded protein: CASSPDRGWMNTEAFF.

J is TRBJ2-6 and V is TRBV4-3, with TRBD1 as a possible D gene (6 bases). Germline V lookup: CDR1 LGHNA, CDR2 YSLEER. The CDR3 covers 18 residues. V gave up 4 bases and J gave up 0 bases, with 16 bases separating them. The CDR3 nucleotides are TGCGCCAGCAGCCCCGGGGAACAGGGACGCTCTGGGGCCAACGTCCTGACTTTC. Amino acid sequence: CASSPGEQGRSGANVLTF.

J is TRBJ2-2 and V is TRBV5-1; maybe TRBD2 (5 bases). From germline, CDR1 is SGHRS and CDR2 YFSETQ. CDR3 length: 16 amino acids. Trimming removed 0 bases from V and 4 bases from J, with 13 bases in between. The CDR3 reads CASSLGALAGTGELFF. The CDR3 DNA is TGCGCCAGCAGCTTGGGAGCGCTAGCCGGCACCGGGGAGCTGTTTTTT.

This chain links TRBV7-3 with TRBJ2-5, with 7 bases that match TRBD2. This CDR3 contains 15 residues. Trimming took 4 bases from V and 4 from J; bases not matched to a gene: 9. Germline CDR1 and CDR2: SGHTA and FQGTGA. CDR3 sequence: CASSSRQGGRETQYF. CDR3 coding DNA: TGTGCCAGCAGCTCCCGGCAGGGAGGGAGAGAGACCCAGTACTTC.

The chain uses TRBV28 and TRBJ1-4; 8 bases map to TRBD1. This CDR3 is 15 amino acids long. V lost 6 bases and J lost 3; bases outside the gene matches: 6. Germline assignment: CDR1 MDHEN and CDR2 SYDVKM. CDR3 nucleotides: TGTGCCAGCAGGGTTAGACAGGGGCCTAATGAAAAACTGTTTTTT. As protein: CASRVRQGPNEKLFF.

The rearrangement links TRBV7-3 to TRBJ2-3; D is undetermined. The germline CDR1 and CDR2 sequences are SGHTA and FQGTGA. Trimming pared 0 bases from V and 0 bases from J, leaving 7 bases between. CDR3 length: 15 amino acids. CDR3 DNA: TGTGCCAGCAGCTTAACTGGCGGTAGCACAGATACGCAGTATTTT. This translates into CASSLTGGSTDTQYF. The full variable domain, rest sourced from reference TRBV7-3 and TRBJ2-3, is GAGVSQTPSNKVTEKGKYVELRCDPISGHTALYWYRQSLGQGPEFLIYFQGTGAADDSGLPNDRFFAVRPEGSVSTLKIQRTERGDSAVYLCASSLTGGSTDTQYFGPGTRLTVL.

The V and J genes are TRBV19 and TRBJ1-2; the D is unclear. V was trimmed by 8 bases and J by 3 bases, leaving 19 bases between them. Germline V gives CDR1 LNHDA, CDR2 SQIVND (reference sequence). The length of the CDR3 is 15 residues. This CDR3 reads CASGRGWEVDYGYTF. CDR3 sequence (DNA): TGTGCCAGTGGTCGGGGATGGGAGGTTGACTATGGCTACACCTTC.

The J gene is TRBJ1-6, the V gene TRBV7-3; 9 bases are a match to TRBD1. V lost 5 bases, J lost 9 bases, and 5 bases stayed unmatched. The length of the CDR3 is 14 residues. CDR1 and CDR2 from the germline V gene are SGHTA and FQGTGA. The CDR3 region has the DNA TGTGCCAGCAGCCCCGGGACAGGGCCTTCACCCCTCCACTTT. Protein: CASSPGTGPSPLHF.

This chain joins TRBV2 and TRBJ1-5; D unclear. Germline CDR1 SNHLY, CDR2 FYNNEI. This CDR3 contains 14 residues. The V end lost 0 bases, the J end lost 2 bases, and 5 bases lay between the germline ends. The CDR3 protein is CASSEAAGNQPQHF. CDR3 in DNA: TGTGCCAGCAGTGAAGCTGCGGGCAATCAGCCCCAGCATTTT.

V and J are TRBV7-2 and TRBJ1-1; unclear D gene. Germline assignment: CDR1 SGHTA and CDR2 FQGNSA. V shed 3 bases and J shed 1 base, with 6 bases lying between them. CDR3 length equals 13 residues. The CDR3: CASSFGRNTEAFF. The CDR3 DNA reads TGTGCCAGCAGCTTTGGCCGGAACACTGAAGCTTTCTTT.

The rearrangement uses TRBV6-6 and TRBJ1-1; the match to TRBD1 covers 9 bases. The CDR3 runs to 15 residues. V was clipped by 5 bases and J by 4 bases; unmatched bases: 8. Looked up from germline, CDR1 is MNHNY and CDR2 is SVGAGI (reference sequence). CDR3 in amino acids: CASSNRGQGGTEAFF. CDR3 sequence (DNA): TGTGCCAGCAGTAATAGGGGACAGGGCGGCACTGAAGCTTTCTTT.

The V call is TRBV27, the J call TRBJ2-2; 8 nucleotides agree with TRBD2. This CDR3 is built from 15 residues. Per germline, CDR1 MNHEY and CDR2 SMNVEV (reference sequence). Unmatched junction bases numbered 1, after V lost 4 bases and J lost 0 bases. CDR3 sequence: CASSSGLANTGELFF. CDR3 DNA sequence: TGTGCCAGCAGTTCGGGACTAGCGAACACCGGGGAGCTGTTTTTT.

This clone appeared a single time. The chain joins TRBV2 to TRBJ2-3, with D uncertain. The CDR3 has 13 amino acids. The germline V gene encodes CDR1 SNHLY and CDR2 FYNNEI. V gave up 2 bases and J gave up 1 base, with 4 bases separating them. The CDR3: CASSESGTDTQYF. As DNA, the CDR3 is TGTGCCAGCAGTGAAAGCGGCACAGATACGCAGTATTTT.

The rearrangement uses TRBV4-2 and TRBJ2-7; the D gene is possibly TRBD2 (5 bases). V was pared by 5 bases and J by 4 bases, with 18 bases between. Germline loops: CDR1 LGHNA, CDR2 YNFKEQ. The CDR3 contains 15 residues. In nucleotides, the CDR3 is TGTGCCAGCAGCGTTAGCGACCACTCTTCTTACGAGCAGTACTTC. This codes for CASSVSDHSSYEQYF.

The V call is TRBV15, the J call TRBJ1-2; D remains unclear. The CDR3 is 14 amino acids. V was cut by 0 bases and J by 3 bases, with 8 bases left in between. CDR1 is LNHNV, CDR2 YYDKDF, per germline (reference sequence). Here the CDR3 DNA reads TGTGCCACCAGCAGAGATGGAACAGACTATGGCTACACCTTC. Translated: CATSRDGTDYGYTF.

The rearrangement links TRBV2 to TRBJ2-5; 9 bases fit TRBD1. Unmatched junction bases numbered 11, after V lost 7 bases and J lost 5 bases. From germline, CDR1 is SNHLY and CDR2 FYNNEI. This CDR3 is 15 amino acids long. CDR3 nucleotide sequence: TGTGCCAGCAACCCGGGACAGGGATCGTGGGAGACCCAGTACTTC. It is translated as CASNPGQGSWETQYF.

V is TRBV18 and J is TRBJ1-2, with D maybe TRBD1 (6 bases). The V end lost 3 bases, the J end lost 8 bases, and 19 bases lay between the germline ends. This CDR3 region has 15 residues. CDR1 and CDR2 (germline): KGHSH, LQKENI. CDR3 residues: CASSPGQTGFFGYTF. The CDR3 region has the DNA TGTGCCAGCTCACCTGGACAGACGGGATTTTTCGGCTACACCTTC.

This clone was detected a few times. The rearrangement joins TRBV11-2 to TRBJ1-3, with D unclear. Trimming cost V 3 bases and J 4 bases, with 13 bases left between them. Germline CDR1 SGHAT, CDR2 FQNNGV. The CDR3 has 15 residues. The CDR3 nucleotides read TGTGCCAGCAGCTTGCCGGGGATAGGAGGAAACACCATATATTTT. This gives the protein CASSLPGIGGNTIYF.

The chain employs TRBV6-1 and TRBJ2-2, with D hard to call. Germline lookup yields CDR1 MNHNS and CDR2 SASEGT. The V end lost 1 base, the J end lost 6 bases, and 6 bases lay between the germline ends. The CDR3 sequence is 13 residues long. CDR3 bases: TGTGCCAGCAGTGAAGGACACTCCGGGGAGCTGTTTTTT. This translates into CASSEGHSGELFF.

The rearrangement joins TRBV28 to TRBJ2-2; 9 bases match TRBD2. The junction had 5 bases not matched to a gene; V was cut back by 5 bases and J by 1 base. This CDR3 contains 16 residues. CDR1 is MDHEN, CDR2 SYDVKM, per germline. Here the CDR3 DNA reads TGTGCCAGCAGTACAGGGACTAGCAAGAACACCGGGGAGCTGTTTTTT. Amino acid sequence: CASSTGTSKNTGELFF.

About this clone itself: Sequence at one end of the junction differs from germline and may be a read error. This same CDR3 is encoded by further DNA sequences in the sample. The chain's CDR3 is CASSEAGVLYNYGYTF. In DNA form, the CDR3 reads TGTGCTAGCAGTGAGGCAGGGGTCCTCTATAACTATGGCTACACCTTC. The chain links TRBV2 to TRBJ1-2; D possibly corresponds to TRBD1 (6 bases). Germline V CDR1 and CDR2: SNHLY, FYNNEI. This CDR3 is 16 amino acids long.

V gene TRBV18 combines with J gene TRBJ2-5, with TRBD2 identical over 15 bases. CDR1 and CDR2 (germline): KGHSH, LQKENI. The CDR3 length is 18 residues. The V and J ends lost 0 bases and 3 bases, in that order; junction bases with no gene match: 5. In DNA, the CDR3 is TGTGCCAGCTCACCACCGTTCGGGACTAGCGGGAGGAAAGAGACCCAGTACTTC. Protein product: CASSPPFGTSGRKETQYF.

This clone was recorded a few times. This sequence joins TRBV11-2 and TRBJ1-6; TRBD1 is a possible D gene (6 bases). Germline CDR1 is SGHAT and CDR2 is FQNNGV. There are 15 residues in the CDR3. Trimming removed 0 bases from V and 10 bases from J, with 13 bases in between. CDR3 loop: CASSLEQGVWSPLHF. The CDR3 region has the DNA TGTGCCAGCAGCTTAGAACAGGGTGTATGGTCACCCCTCCACTTT.

The chain employs TRBV25-1 and TRBJ1-6; 8 bases are a match to TRBD1. This CDR3 has 15 amino acids. The V gene's germline CDR1 is MGHDK and CDR2 SYGVNS. With 5 bases clipped from V and 8 bases from J, the junction kept 8 bases outside the gene matches. The CDR3 sequence: CASSISTGGDSPLHF. The CDR3 DNA follows: TGTGCCAGCAGTATTAGTACAGGGGGGGATTCACCCCTCCACTTT.

This chain links TRBV29-1 with TRBJ2-1, with 7 bases that match TRBD1. With 4 bases clipped from V and 4 bases from J, the junction kept 13 bases outside the gene matches. Germline lookup yields CDR1 SQVTM and CDR2 ANQGSEA. The CDR3 contains 16 residues. The CDR3 DNA sequence: TGCAGCGTTGTCCCCAATGTAGGGACAGCTTACAATGAGCAGTTCTTC. It yields the protein CSVVPNVGTAYNEQFF.